The sequence of this T cell receptor beta chain was determined in a study of Graves' ophthalmopathy and Graves' hyperthyroidism. Findings of the study overall: Most expanded clonotypes in thyroid above 0.001 frequency also showed up in blood.

This clonotype was counted many times. Its antigen remains unknown. The authors amplified TCR beta CDR3 regions, and they did so from RNA transcripts for repertoire sequencing. HTBI primers served in a first-round RT-PCR, which a second-round multiplex PCR followed. One entry per CDR3 protein results from TCRdb running MiXCR on the multiplex PCR reads. Of about 180,000 distinct CDR3 sequences in the sample, 30% to 45% are singletons; the top ten hold 5.8%. Per germline, CDR1 MNHNS and CDR2 SASEGT. The CDR3 is 13 amino acids. The V and J ends lost 6 bases and 4 bases respectively, with 12 bases between them.

Sequencing was done on a sample of peripheral blood. The source of this sequence is a woman aged 40 to 50 with Graves' ophthalmopathy. This rearrangement joins TRBV6-1 to TRBJ1-2; unclear D gene. The CDR3 region has the DNA TGTGCCAGCAGCGAGAGCCCTCGCTATGGCTACACCTTC. Its translation is CASSESPRYGYTF.